Each of the 9 T cell receptor beta chains below was sequenced from the same sample in a study of blood T cell repertoires in COVID-19. Profiled with immunoSEQ multiplex PCR; TCRdb holds only in-frame clones, not every one. The table lists around 210,000 clones, more than 70% of them singletons. Sequencing input: peripheral blood. All receptors derive from a man aged 45 to 65 with COVID-19, enrolled during active disease.

The rearrangement joins TRBV6-5 to TRBJ2-3, with D possibly being TRBD2 (5 bases). Deletions cut 4 bases from V and 4 bases from J, with 15 bases between. Germline V gene data show CDR1 as MNHEY and CDR2 as SVGAGI. CDR3 length: 15 amino acids. The CDR3 region has the DNA TGTGCCAGCAGTTCTCGAGCGGTTGCGCCAGATACGCAGTATTTT. Amino acid sequence: CASSSRAVAPDTQYF.

The chain has TRBV24-1 and TRBJ2-5, with a weak D call TRBD1 (5 bases). V was shortened by 6 bases and J by 3 bases, with 7 bases between the two germline ends. Germline-derived CDR1 and CDR2 are KGHDR and SFDVKD. The CDR3 spans 12 residues. CDR3 protein: CATSQGEETQYF. CDR3 DNA sequence: TGTGCCACCAGTCAAGGGGAAGAGACCCAGTACTTC.

This clone was counted a single time. CDR3 bases: TGTGCCAGCAGAAGACAGGATAGGCCCCAGCATTTT. Protein sequence: CASRRQDRPQHF. The chain has TRBV12-3 or TRBV12-4 and TRBJ1-5; a weak D match, TRBD1 (6 bases). The length of the CDR3 is 12 residues. The V gene lost 6 bases and the J gene lost 9 bases, with 12 bases spanning the gap.

This chain connects TRBV6-5 to TRBJ1-5, with D possibly TRBD1 on 6 matching bases. The germline V gene has CDR1 MNHEY and CDR2 SVGAGI. There are 13 residues in the CDR3. Trimming cost V 6 bases and J 4 bases, with 10 bases left between them. CDR3 loop: CASRVQGNQPQHF. The CDR3 DNA reads TGTGCCAGCAGGGTGCAGGGGAATCAGCCCCAGCATTTT.

This clone was observed once. This sequence joins TRBV10-3 and TRBJ2-7; D possibly corresponds to TRBD2 (6 bases). The CDR3 loop spans 14 amino acids. CDR1 is ENHRY and CDR2 is SYGVKD in the germline V gene. The ends were cut back, 6 bases at V and 5 bases at J, with 17 bases in the middle. CDR3 region: CAIRGGASSNEQYF. In nucleotides, the CDR3 is TGTGCCATCAGGGGCGGGGCTAGCAGTAACGAGCAGTACTTC.

In nucleotides, the CDR3 is TGTGCCAGCACCGGGACTAGCGGCCCCAAGAATGAGCAGTTCTTC. Translated, it gives CASTGTSGPKNEQFF. The chain recombines TRBV2 with TRBJ2-1, with 11 positions matching TRBD2. CDR1 is SNHLY and CDR2 is FYNNEI in the germline V gene. After removal of 7 bases from V and 7 bases from J, the junction contained 9 bases not matched to a gene. CDR3 length: 15 residues.

The rearrangement links TRBV27 to TRBJ2-7, with TRBD2 matching over 11 bases. With V trimmed by 5 bases and J by 6 bases, 18 bases remained unmatched. There are 18 residues in the CDR3. The germline gives CDR1 MNHEY, CDR2 SMNVEV (reference sequence). Here the CDR3 reads CASSPRFVMTSGTGEQYF. In DNA form, the CDR3 reads TGTGCCAGCAGTCCCCGGTTCGTAATGACTAGCGGGACTGGCGAGCAGTACTTC.

This sequence joins TRBV12-3 or TRBV12-4 and TRBJ2-7; D might be TRBD2 (5 bases). The CDR3 is 12 amino acids. V lost 0 bases and J 8 bases, leaving 8 bases between the germline ends. The CDR3 nucleotides are TGTGCCAGCAGTTTAGCGTCGGGAAAGCAGTACTTC. Translation gives CASSLASGKQYF.

The chain recombines TRBV5-4 with TRBJ2-5, with 9 positions matching TRBD2. The CDR3 extends over 15 amino acids. V was pared by 0 bases and J by 2 bases, with 2 bases of the junction left unmatched. Germline lookup yields CDR1 SGHNT and CDR2 YYREEE (reference sequence). CDR3 DNA: TGTGCCAGCAGCTTGGTGGCGGGGGGGCAAGAGACCCAGTACTTC. This encodes CASSLVAGGQETQYF.